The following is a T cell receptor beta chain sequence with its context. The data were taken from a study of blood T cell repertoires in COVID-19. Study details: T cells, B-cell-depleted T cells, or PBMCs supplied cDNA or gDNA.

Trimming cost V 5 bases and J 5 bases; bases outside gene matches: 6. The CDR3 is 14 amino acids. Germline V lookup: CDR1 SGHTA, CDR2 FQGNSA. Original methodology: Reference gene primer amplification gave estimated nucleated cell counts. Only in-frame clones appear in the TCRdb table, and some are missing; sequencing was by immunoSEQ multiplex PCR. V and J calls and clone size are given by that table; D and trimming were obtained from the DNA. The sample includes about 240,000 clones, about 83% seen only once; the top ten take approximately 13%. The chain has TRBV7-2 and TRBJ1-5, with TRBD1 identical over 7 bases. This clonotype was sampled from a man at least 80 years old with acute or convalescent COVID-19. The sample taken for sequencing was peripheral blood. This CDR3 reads CASSRDSYYQPQHF. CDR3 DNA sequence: TGTGCCAGCAGCCGGGACAGCTATTATCAGCCCCAGCATTTT.